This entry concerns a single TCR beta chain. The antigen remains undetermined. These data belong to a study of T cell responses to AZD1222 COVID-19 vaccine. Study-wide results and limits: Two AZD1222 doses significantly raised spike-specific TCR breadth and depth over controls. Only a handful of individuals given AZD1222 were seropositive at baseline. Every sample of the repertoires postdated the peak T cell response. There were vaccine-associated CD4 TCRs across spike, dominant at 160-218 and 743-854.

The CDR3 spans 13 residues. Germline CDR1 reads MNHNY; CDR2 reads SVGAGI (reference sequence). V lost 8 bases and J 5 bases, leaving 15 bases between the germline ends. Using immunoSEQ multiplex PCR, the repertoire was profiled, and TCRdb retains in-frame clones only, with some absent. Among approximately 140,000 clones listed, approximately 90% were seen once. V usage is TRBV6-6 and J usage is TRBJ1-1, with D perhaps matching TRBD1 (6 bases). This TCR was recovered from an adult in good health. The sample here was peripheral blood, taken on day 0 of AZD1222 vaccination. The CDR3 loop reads CASFLGGRTEAFF. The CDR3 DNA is TGTGCCAGCTTCTTAGGGGGGCGGACTGAAGCTTTCTTT.